This record covers a single T cell receptor (beta chain). Its antigen is unknown. This entry belongs to a study of Graves' ophthalmopathy and Graves' hyperthyroidism. Study-wide results and caveats: From stable hyperthyroidism, ophthalmopathy was separated by a 13-signature model with 85% to 90% sensitivity and 80% to 82% specificity.

For repertoire sequencing, the TCR beta CDR3 regions were amplified from RNA transcripts. First-round RT-PCR with HTBI primers preceded a second-round multiplex PCR. MiXCR, run by TCRdb on the multiplex PCR reads, gives a single entry per CDR3 protein. The repertoire includes approximately 480,000 distinct CDR3 sequences, over 13% of them detected once, and over 7.5% sits in the top ten. Exclusion criteria comprised other autoimmune diseases, uncontrolled infections, pregnancy or lactation in patients. The germline CDR1 and CDR2 sequences are LNHNV and YYDKDF (reference sequence). This CDR3 comprises 17 residues. V lost 1 base, J lost 7 bases, and 12 bases stayed unmatched.

V gene TRBV15 combines with J gene TRBJ2-2, with TRBD1 matching 7 bases. Sample: blood. The sequence came from a woman aged 30 to 39 with Graves' ophthalmopathy. The CDR3 is CATSRGEQGIWSGELFF. The DNA of the CDR3 is TGTGCCACCAGCAGAGGTGAACAGGGGATTTGGAGCGGGGAGCTGTTTTTT.